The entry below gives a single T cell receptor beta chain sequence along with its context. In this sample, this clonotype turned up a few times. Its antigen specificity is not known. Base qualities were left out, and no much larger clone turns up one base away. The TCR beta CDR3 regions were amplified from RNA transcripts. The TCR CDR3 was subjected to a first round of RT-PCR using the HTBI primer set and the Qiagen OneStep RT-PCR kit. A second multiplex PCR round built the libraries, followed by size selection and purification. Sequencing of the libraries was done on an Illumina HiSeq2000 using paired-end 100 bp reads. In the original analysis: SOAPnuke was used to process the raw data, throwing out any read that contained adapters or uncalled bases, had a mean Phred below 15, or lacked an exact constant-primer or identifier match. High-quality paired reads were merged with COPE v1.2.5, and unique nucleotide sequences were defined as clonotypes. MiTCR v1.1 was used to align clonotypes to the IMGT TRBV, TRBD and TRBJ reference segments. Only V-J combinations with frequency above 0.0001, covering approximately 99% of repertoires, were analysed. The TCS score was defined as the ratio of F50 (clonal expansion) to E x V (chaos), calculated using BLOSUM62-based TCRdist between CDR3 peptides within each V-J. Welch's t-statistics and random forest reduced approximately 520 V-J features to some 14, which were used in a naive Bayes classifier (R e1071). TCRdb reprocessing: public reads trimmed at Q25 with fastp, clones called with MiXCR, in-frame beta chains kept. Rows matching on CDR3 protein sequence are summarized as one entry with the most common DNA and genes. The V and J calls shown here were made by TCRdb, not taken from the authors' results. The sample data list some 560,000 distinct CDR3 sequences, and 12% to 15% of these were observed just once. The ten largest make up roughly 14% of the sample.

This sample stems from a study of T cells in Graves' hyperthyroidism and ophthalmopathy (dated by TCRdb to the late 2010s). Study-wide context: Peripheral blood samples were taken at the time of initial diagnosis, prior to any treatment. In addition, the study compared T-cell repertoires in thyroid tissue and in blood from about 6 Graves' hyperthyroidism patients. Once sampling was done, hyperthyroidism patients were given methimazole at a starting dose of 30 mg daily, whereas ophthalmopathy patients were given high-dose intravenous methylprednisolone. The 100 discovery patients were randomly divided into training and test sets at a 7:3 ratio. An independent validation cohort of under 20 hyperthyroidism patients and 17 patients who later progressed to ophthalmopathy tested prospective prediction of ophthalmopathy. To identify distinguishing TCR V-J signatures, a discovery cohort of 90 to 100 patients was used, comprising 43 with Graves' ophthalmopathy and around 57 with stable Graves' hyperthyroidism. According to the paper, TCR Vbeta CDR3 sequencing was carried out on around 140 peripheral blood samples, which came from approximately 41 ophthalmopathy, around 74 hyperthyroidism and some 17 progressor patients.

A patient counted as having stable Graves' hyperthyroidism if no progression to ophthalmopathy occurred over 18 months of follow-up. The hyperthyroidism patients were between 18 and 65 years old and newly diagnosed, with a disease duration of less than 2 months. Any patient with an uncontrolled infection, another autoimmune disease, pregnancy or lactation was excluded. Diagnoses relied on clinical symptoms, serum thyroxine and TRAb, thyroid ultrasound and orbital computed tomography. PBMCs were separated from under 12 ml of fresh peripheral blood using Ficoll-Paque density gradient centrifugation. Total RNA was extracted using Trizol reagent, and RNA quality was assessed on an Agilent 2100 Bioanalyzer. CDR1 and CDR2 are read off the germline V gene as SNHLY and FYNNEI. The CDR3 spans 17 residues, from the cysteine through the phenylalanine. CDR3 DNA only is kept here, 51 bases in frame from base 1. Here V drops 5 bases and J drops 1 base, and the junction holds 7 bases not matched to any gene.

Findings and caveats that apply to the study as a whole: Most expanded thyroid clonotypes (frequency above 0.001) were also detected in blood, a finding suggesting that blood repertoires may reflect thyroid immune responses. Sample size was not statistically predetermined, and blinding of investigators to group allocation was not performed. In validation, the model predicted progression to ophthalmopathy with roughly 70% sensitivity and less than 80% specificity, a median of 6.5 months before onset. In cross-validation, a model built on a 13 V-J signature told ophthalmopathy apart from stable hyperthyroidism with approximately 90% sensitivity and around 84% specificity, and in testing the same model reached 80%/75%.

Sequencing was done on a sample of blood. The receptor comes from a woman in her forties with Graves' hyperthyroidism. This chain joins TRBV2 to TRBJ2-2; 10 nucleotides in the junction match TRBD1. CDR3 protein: CASSFEDRGLNTGELFF. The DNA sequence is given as TGTGCCAGCAGTTTCGAGGACAGGGGGTTGAACACCGGGGAGCTGTTTTTT.